This entry lists 7 T cell receptor beta chains sequenced from one sample in a study of cytomegalovirus exposure and HLA in healthy donors (dated by TCRdb to 2017 to 2019). To prepare the library, the immunoSEQ multiplex PCR assay was applied. A mixture of 60 forward primers for TCR Vbeta segments and 13 reverse primers for TCR Jbeta segments was used in the multiplex PCR. TCRdb took over this immuneACCESS table, retaining in-frame rearrangements with V and J assigned. Such tables are incomplete; in checked studies, under half of the missing clones stem from an unresolved V gene, and the remainder is unexplained. This sample is represented by some 120,000 clones; 74% of them were singletons. Jointly, the top ten make up 4% to 5.5% of the sample. The sample taken for sequencing was PBMCs. The source of these receptors is a man younger than 45 in good health and CMV-seropositive.

The chain is built from TRBV9 and TRBJ2-3, with a tentative D call TRBD2 (6 bases). V lost 2 bases to trimming and J lost 4 bases, with 11 bases between them. This CDR3 is built from 14 residues. The germline V gene encodes CDR1 SGDLS and CDR2 YYNGEE. The CDR3: CASSVSGNADTQYF. The CDR3 DNA reads as TGTGCCAGCAGCGTTAGCGGAAACGCAGATACGCAGTATTTT.

The J gene is TRBJ1-1, the V gene TRBV10-3; D gene uncertain. Trimming removed 5 bases at V and 4 bases at J, with 14 bases between. Germline CDR1 and CDR2: ENHRY and SYGVKD. The CDR3 spans 14 residues. In DNA form, the CDR3 reads TGTGCCATCAGTAAAGAGCGGGGAAGCACTGAAGCTTTCTTT. It encodes CAISKERGSTEAFF.

This clone has a single count. This chain uses TRBV5-5 with TRBJ1-2, with D possibly TRBD1 on 6 matching bases. Per the germline V gene, CDR1 is SGHKS and CDR2 is YYEKEE (reference sequence). The CDR3 spans 14 residues. Between the trimmed V and J ends, which lost 5 bases and 0 bases, there was a span of 11 bases. The chain's CDR3 is CASSIRTANYGYTF. For the CDR3, the DNA is TGTGCCAGCAGTATAAGGACAGCTAACTATGGCTACACCTTC.

The chain links TRBV4-2 to TRBJ1-2; D possibly corresponds to TRBD1 (5 bases). The CDR3 length is 15 residues. The V gene's germline CDR1 is LGHNA and CDR2 YNFKEQ. V lost 0 bases, J lost 7 bases, and 15 bases lay in between. The CDR3 bases are TGTGCCAGCAGCCAAGATAGTCAGGGCGCCGGTGGCTACACCTTC. Protein: CASSQDSQGAGGYTF.

The J gene is TRBJ2-6, the V gene TRBV29-1; D is unclear. The CDR3 is made up of 13 amino acids. With 7 bases removed from V and 0 bases from J, the gap between germline ends came to 7 bases. Germline V gene lookup returns CDR1 SQVTM and CDR2 ANQGSEA. DNA for the CDR3: TGCAGCGCAGACATCTCTGGGGCCAACGTCCTGACTTTC. Translating it yields CSADISGANVLTF.

This clone was counted many times. The chain is built from TRBV7-3 and TRBJ2-7; TRBD2 aligns across 9 bases. The CDR3 spans 15 residues. Germline trimming cut 5 bases from V and 0 bases from J; bases unmatched to any gene: 5. CDR1 and CDR2 from the germline V gene are SGHTA and FQGTGA. The CDR3 coding sequence is TGTGCCAGCAGCCTTAGCGGGGGTAGCTCCTACGAGCAGTACTTC. Translation gives CASSLSGGSSYEQYF.

The CDR3 DNA reads as TGTGCCAGTAGTATTCGCTACCGGGACACTAAAAACGAGCAGTACTTC. This encodes CASSIRYRDTKNEQYF. The genes are TRBV19 and TRBJ2-7, with D possibly TRBD1 on 6 matching bases. CDR3 length equals 16 residues. Trimming cost V 3 bases and J 5 bases, with 20 bases left between them. The germline V gene has CDR1 LNHDA and CDR2 SQIVND (reference sequence).